In this sample, the clone carrying this T cell receptor (beta chain) turned up many times. The antigen remains undetermined. Germline values: CDR1 LNHNV, CDR2 YYDKDF (reference sequence). The ends lost 2 bases at V and 4 bases at J; junction bases unmatched: 7. CDR3 length equals 15 residues. This specimen belongs to a study of identical twins. Study results and caveats: The study found weaker excess twin sharing in beta out-of-frame sequences.

TCRdb recomputed calls from the 5' RACE reads with MiXCR, one row per CDR3 protein. The sample yields 250,000 to 350,000 distinct CDR3 sequences, 8% to 9.5% seen once. The same data also contributed to another study, on yellow fever vaccine responses in identical twins.

The clonotype was recovered from a woman younger than 35 in good health. Sample: CD8+ T cells sorted from blood. The V call is TRBV15, the J call TRBJ1-1; 7 nucleotides agree with TRBD1. Here the CDR3 reads CATSRNRGGSTEAFF. CDR3 bases: TGTGCCACCAGCAGAAACAGGGGCGGGAGCACTGAAGCTTTCTTT.